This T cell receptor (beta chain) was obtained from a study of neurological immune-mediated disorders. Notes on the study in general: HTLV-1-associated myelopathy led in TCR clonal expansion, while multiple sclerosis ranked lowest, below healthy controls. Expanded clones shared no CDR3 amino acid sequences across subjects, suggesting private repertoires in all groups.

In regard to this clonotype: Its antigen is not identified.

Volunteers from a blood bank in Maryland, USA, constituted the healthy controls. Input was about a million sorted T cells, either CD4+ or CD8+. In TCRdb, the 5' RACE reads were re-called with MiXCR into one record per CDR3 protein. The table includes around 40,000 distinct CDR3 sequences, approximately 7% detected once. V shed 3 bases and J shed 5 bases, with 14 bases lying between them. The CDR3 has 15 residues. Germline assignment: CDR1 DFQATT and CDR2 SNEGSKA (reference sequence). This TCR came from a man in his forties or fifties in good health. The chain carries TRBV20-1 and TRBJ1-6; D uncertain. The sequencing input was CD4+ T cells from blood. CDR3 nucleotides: TGCAGTGCTAGGGCCGGGCCGCTACATAATTCACCCCTCCACTTT. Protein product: CSARAGPLHNSPLHF.